These 10 T cell receptor beta chains were all obtained from the same sample, sequenced in a study of blood T cell repertoires in COVID-19. TCRdb's copy holds only in-frame clones and misses some; the assay was immunoSEQ multiplex PCR. Of about 89,000 clones in the sample, about nine tenths were seen once. The specimen sequenced was peripheral blood. All receptors come from a male donor with acute or convalescent COVID-19.

The chain employs TRBV15 and TRBJ2-7; 12 bases line up with TRBD1. With 4 bases clipped from V and 4 bases from J, the junction kept 8 bases outside the gene matches. Germline V gene lookup returns CDR1 LNHNV and CDR2 YYDKDF (reference sequence). This CDR3 has 16 residues. CDR3 sequence: CATSNTGTGGAYEQYF. The DNA of the CDR3 is TGTGCCACCAGCAATACCGGGACAGGGGGCGCATACGAGCAGTACTTC.

This chain links TRBV5-1 with TRBJ2-2; D might be TRBD1 (7 bases). V shed 4 bases and J shed 7 bases, with 20 bases lying between them. The germline V gene encodes CDR1 SGHRS and CDR2 YFSETQ. The CDR3 spans 16 residues. DNA of the CDR3: TGCGCCAGCAGCCGGGACAGCCGGGGAGCGGGCGGGGAGCTGTTTTTT. Encoded protein: CASSRDSRGAGGELFF.

V is TRBV4-2 and J is TRBJ1-1; 7 bases map to TRBD1. Trimming at V came to 4 bases and at J to 5 bases, leaving 10 bases not matched to a gene. Germline V gene sequence: CDR1 LGHNA, CDR2 YNFKEQ. CDR3 length equals 15 residues. Written as DNA, the CDR3 is TGTGCCAGCAGCCGGGAAGGGGGCGTAGAAACTGAAGCTTTCTTT. Protein sequence: CASSREGGVETEAFF.

The chain combines TRBV2 with TRBJ2-3; D might be TRBD2 (5 bases). The CDR3 has 14 residues. CDR1 is SNHLY, CDR2 FYNNEI, per germline. The germline V and J ends were trimmed by 6 bases and 3 bases, with 13 bases remaining between them. CDR3 DNA sequence: TGTGCCAGCAGGACGAGCGAGGGTACAGATACGCAGTATTTT. This gives the protein CASRTSEGTDTQYF.

The rearrangement links TRBV5-1 to TRBJ2-7; 9 nucleotides agree with TRBD1. The CDR3 sequence is 17 residues long. Trimming at V came to 1 base and at J to 0 bases, leaving 8 bases not matched to a gene. The germline CDR1 and CDR2 sequences are SGHRS and YFSETQ. The CDR3 nucleotides read TGCGCCAGCAGCTTGAGTGTGACAGGGGGAAACTCCTACGAGCAGTACTTC. Protein product: CASSLSVTGGNSYEQYF.

The chain recombines TRBV27 with TRBJ2-2; unclear D gene. This CDR3 region has 13 residues. Germline CDR1 reads MNHEY; CDR2 reads SMNVEV (reference sequence). The V gene lost 5 bases and the J gene lost 1 base, with 5 bases spanning the gap. CDR3 sequence (DNA): TGTGCCAGCAGTCCCTGGAACACCGGGGAGCTGTTTTTT. This codes for CASSPWNTGELFF.

V gene TRBV5-1 combines with J gene TRBJ2-3; 10 positions match TRBD2. Unmatched junction bases numbered 14, after V lost 7 bases and J lost 0 bases. Per germline, CDR1 SGHRS and CDR2 YFSETQ. The CDR3 has 18 residues. In nucleotides, the CDR3 is TGCGCCAGCCGCCGATCACTTAGCGGGGGGTCTAGCACAGATACGCAGTATTTT. Amino acids: CASRRSLSGGSSTDTQYF.

This rearrangement joins TRBV7-8 to TRBJ2-5, with 11 bases aligning to TRBD2. The CDR3 runs to 16 residues. Trimming at V came to 8 bases and at J to 4 bases, leaving 12 bases not matched to a gene. Looked up from germline, CDR1 is SGHVS and CDR2 is FQNEAQ. The CDR3 DNA reads TGTGCCAGCGTTGGCACTAGCGGGGGTCGGGGAGAGACCCAGTACTTC. Translating it yields CASVGTSGGRGETQYF.

J is TRBJ2-1 and V is TRBV15; a possible D gene is TRBD1 (5 bases). Germline V gene data show CDR1 as LNHNV and CDR2 as YYDKDF (reference sequence). This CDR3 spans 14 amino acids. Deletions cut 1 base from V and 4 bases from J, with 8 bases between. This CDR3 is CATSRGRGYNEQFF. The CDR3 nucleotides are TGTGCCACCAGCAGAGGAAGGGGATACAATGAGCAGTTCTTC.

The chain has TRBV5-1 and TRBJ2-2; 8 bases are a match to TRBD1. Germline V lookup: CDR1 SGHRS, CDR2 YFSETQ. The CDR3 contains 16 residues. The trim removed 4 bases at V and 4 bases at J, leaving 9 bases unmatched. As DNA, the CDR3 is TGCGCCAGCAGCGTGCCTGAGACAGGGGTCACCGGGGAGCTGTTTTTT. Its translation: CASSVPETGVTGELFF.